Listed below are T cell receptor beta chains from one sample, sequenced in a study of blood T cell repertoires in COVID-19. Produced via immunoSEQ multiplex PCR; TCRdb's table is partial and in-frame only. The sample carries approximately 140,000 clones, about 80% recorded once. The sample consisted of peripheral blood. Every receptor here comes from a man in his fifties with acute or convalescent COVID-19. CDR3s include the opening cysteine and the closing phenylalanine or tryptophan. A D gene is named only where the DNA matches it firmly. Clone sizes are given selectively: once, few, many, or a class where the clone is expanded.

D	J	size	V	CDR3	DNA
TRBD1	TRBJ2-2	NA	TRBV7-7	CASSRWTGVNTGELFF	TGTGCCAGCAGCAGATGGACAGGGGTCAACACCGGGGAGCTGTTTTTT
NA	TRBJ2-3	few	TRBV28	CASSLQGHTQYF	TGTGCCAGCAGTTTACAGGGTCATACGCAGTATTTT
TRBD2	TRBJ2-1	NA	TRBV5-4	CASSSGLAGGLPGNEQFF	TGTGCCAGCAGCTCCGGACTAGCGGGGGGGCTCCCTGGAAATGAGCAGTTCTTC
TRBD2	TRBJ2-2	NA	TRBV24-1	CATSDSGRANTGELFF	TGTGCCACCAGTGATTCCGGGAGGGCGAACACCGGGGAGCTGTTTTTT
NA	TRBJ1-2	NA	TRBV6-1	CASSEGGHGYTF	TGTGCCAGCAGTGAAGGGGGGCATGGCTACACCTTC
NA	TRBJ1-1	NA	TRBV28	CASSLGGRQTEAFF	TGTGCCAGCAGTTTAGGCGGGAGGCAGACTGAAGCTTTCTTT
NA	TRBJ2-6	NA	TRBV6-5	CASRKHLSGANVLTF	TGTGCCAGCAGAAAGCACCTCTCTGGGGCCAACGTCCTGACTTTC
NA	TRBJ1-2	NA	TRBV18	CASSPLDRRGYTF	TGTGCCAGCTCACCACTCGACAGGAGGGGCTACACCTTC
TRBD1	TRBJ1-2	NA	TRBV4-1	CASSQDQQGASGYTF	TGCGCCAGCAGCCAAGATCAGCAGGGGGCAAGTGGCTACACCTTC
NA	TRBJ2-1	NA	TRBV3-1/TRBV3-2	CASIGRDNEQFF	TGTGCCAGCATTGGCAGGGACAATGAGCAGTTCTTC
NA	TRBJ2-7	NA	TRBV27	CASSPGLFYEQYF	TGTGCCAGCAGTCCAGGACTCTTCTACGAGCAGTACTTC
TRBD1	TRBJ2-1	NA	TRBV9	CASSVAGGSYNEQFF	TGTGCCAGCAGCGTAGCAGGGGGCAGCTACAATGAGCAGTTCTTC
NA	TRBJ1-4	once	TRBV5-4	CASSLGQDNEKLFF	TGTGCCAGCAGCTTGGGACAGGACAATGAAAAACTGTTTTTT
NA	TRBJ2-5	once	TRBV2	CASSEGREETQYF	TGTGCCAGCAGTGAAGGGCGGGAAGAGACCCAGTACTTC
TRBD1	TRBJ1-4	NA	TRBV2	CASSERGTDNEKLFF	TGTGCCAGCAGTGAGAGGGGGACAGATAATGAAAAACTGTTTTTT
TRBD2	TRBJ2-1	NA	TRBV4-1	CASSPLAGSYNEQFF	TGCGCCAGCAGCCCCTTAGCGGGTTCCTACAATGAGCAGTTCTTC
NA	TRBJ2-1	NA	TRBV18	CASSTRDKDSSYNEQFF	TGTGCCAGCTCAACTCGGGACAAGGACAGCTCCTACAATGAGCAGTTCTTC
NA	TRBJ1-2	NA	TRBV19	CASSMDRHYGYTF	TGTGCCAGTAGTATGGACAGACACTATGGCTACACCTTC
TRBD2	TRBJ2-3	NA	TRBV7-6	CASSPGEGSGADTQYF	TGTGCCAGCAGCCCAGGGGAGGGTAGCGGGGCAGATACGCAGTATTTT
NA	TRBJ1-5	NA	TRBV28	CASSFDILSNQPQHF	TGTGCCAGCAGTTTTGACATCCTTAGCAATCAGCCCCAGCATTTT
TRBD1	TRBJ1-2	NA	TRBV5-1	CASSLATGTNYGYTF	TGCGCCAGCAGCTTGGCGACAGGGACTAACTATGGCTACACCTTC
TRBD2	TRBJ2-5	NA	TRBV6-5	CATSMRGARETQYF	TGTGCCACCTCAATGCGGGGGGCTCGAGAGACCCAGTACTTC
NA	TRBJ2-3	NA	TRBV7-3	CASSLTSGGASTDTQYF	TGTGCCAGCAGCTTAACGTCGGGTGGAGCAAGCACAGATACGCAGTATTTT
TRBD1	TRBJ1-5	NA	TRBV18	CASHTGVGNQPQHF	TGTGCCAGCCACACAGGGGTTGGCAATCAGCCCCAGCATTTT
NA	TRBJ1-5	NA	TRBV25-1	CASSVTGKPDQPQHF	TGTGCCAGCAGTGTAACAGGAAAACCGGACCAGCCCCAGCATTTT
TRBD2	TRBJ2-3	NA	TRBV7-2	CASTFIPGLAGGGTDTQYF	TGTGCCAGCACCTTCATACCGGGACTAGCGGGGGGGGGCACAGATACGCAGTATTTT
TRBD1	TRBJ1-4	NA	TRBV3-1/TRBV3-2	CASSQGDRTNEKLFF	TGTGCCAGCAGCCAAGGGGACAGGACGAATGAAAAACTGTTTTTT
TRBD1	TRBJ1-2	NA	TRBV19	CASNVGQGADYGYTF	TGTGCCAGTAACGTCGGACAGGGGGCTGACTATGGCTACACCTTC
NA	TRBJ2-7	NA	TRBV12-3/TRBV12-4	CASLRTPAHEQYF	TGTGCCAGCCTAAGGACACCGGCCCACGAGCAGTACTTC
TRBD1	TRBJ2-7	NA	TRBV9	CASSVGGTGAEQYF	TGTGCCAGCAGCGTAGGTGGGACAGGGGCCGAGCAGTACTTC
NA	TRBJ2-5	NA	TRBV18	CASSPTGKETQYF	TGTGCCAGCTCACCTACGGGGAAAGAGACCCAGTACTTC
NA	TRBJ1-4	NA	TRBV5-1	CASSRDPQDPNEKLFF	TGCGCCAGCAGCCGAGACCCACAGGACCCTAATGAAAAACTGTTTTTT
NA	TRBJ1-5	NA	TRBV28	CASSSTYYRKPNQPQHF	TGTGCCAGCAGTTCAACATATTACAGGAAACCAAATCAGCCCCAGCATTTT
TRBD1	TRBJ1-2	NA	TRBV13	CASSYGQGNYGYTF	TGTGCCAGCAGCTACGGACAGGGCAACTATGGCTACACCTTC
TRBD2	TRBJ2-5	NA	TRBV7-8	CASSPRGGDPTETQYF	TGTGCCAGCAGCCCACGGGGGGGGGACCCCACAGAGACCCAGTACTTC
NA	TRBJ2-1	NA	TRBV5-1	CASSQTITQGLFGEQFF	TGCGCCAGCAGCCAAACTATCACGCAGGGTCTGTTCGGTGAGCAGTTCTTC
NA	TRBJ1-3	few	TRBV5-1	CASSLEQGYTIYF	TGCGCCAGCAGCTTGGAACAGGGCTACACCATATATTTT
NA	TRBJ1-5	few	TRBV7-2	CASSLRDGQPQHF	TGTGCCAGCAGCTTAAGAGACGGGCAGCCCCAGCATTTT
TRBD2	TRBJ2-3	NA	TRBV9	CASGKSGGTDTQYF	TGTGCCAGCGGTAAAAGCGGGGGCACAGATACGCAGTATTTT
NA	TRBJ1-6	few	TRBV28	CASIPGGQNSPLHF	TGTGCCAGCATTCCCGGGGGGCAGAATTCACCCCTCCACTTT
TRBD1	TRBJ2-5	NA	TRBV12-3/TRBV12-4	CASKLTGVETQYF	TGTGCCAGCAAATTGACAGGGGTAGAGACCCAGTACTTC
NA	TRBJ1-5	NA	TRBV9	CASSVGSGGDQPQHF	TGTGCCAGCAGCGTAGGGTCGGGAGGGGATCAGCCCCAGCATTTT
NA	TRBJ1-2	few	TRBV30	CAWSVHGGNYGYTF	TGTGCCTGGAGTGTACACGGCGGGAACTATGGCTACACCTTC
NA	TRBJ1-2	NA	TRBV4-2	CASSQDLGEGYGYTF	TGTGCCAGCAGCCAAGATTTAGGGGAGGGCTATGGCTACACCTTC
TRBD2	TRBJ2-5	once	TRBV3-1/TRBV3-2	CASSQRTSGQETQYF	TGTGCCAGCAGCCAAAGGACTAGCGGACAAGAGACCCAGTACTTC
NA	TRBJ2-2	NA	TRBV5-5	CASRRGLVDTGELFF	TGTGCCAGCAGGAGAGGACTTGTGGACACCGGGGAGCTGTTTTTT
TRBD2	TRBJ2-1	NA	TRBV5-4	CASSLRRGQRGGLSEQFF	TGTGCCAGCAGCTTGCGGCGGGGCCAGCGGGGGGGCCTGAGTGAGCAGTTCTTC
NA	TRBJ1-4	many	TRBV5-1	CASSLMAGTNEKLFF	TGCGCCAGCAGCTTGATGGCTGGAACTAATGAAAAACTGTTTTTT
NA	TRBJ1-2	NA	TRBV30	CAWSEAGLYGYTF	TGTGCCTGGAGCGAGGCAGGGCTCTATGGCTACACCTTC